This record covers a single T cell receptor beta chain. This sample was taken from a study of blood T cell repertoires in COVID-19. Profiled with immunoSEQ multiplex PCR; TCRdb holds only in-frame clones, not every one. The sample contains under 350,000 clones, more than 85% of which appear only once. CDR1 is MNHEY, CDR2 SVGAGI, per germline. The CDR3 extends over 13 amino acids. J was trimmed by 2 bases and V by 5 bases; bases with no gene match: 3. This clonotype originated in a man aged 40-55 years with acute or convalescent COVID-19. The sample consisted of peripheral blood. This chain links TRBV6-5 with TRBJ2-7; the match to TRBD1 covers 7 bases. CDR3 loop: CASSRDRTYEQYF. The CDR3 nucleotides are TGTGCCAGCAGTCGGGACAGAACCTACGAGCAGTACTTC.